This T cell receptor beta chain was sequenced for a study of beta chain features in type 1 diabetes. For the study at large: Sorted cells examined across all samples numbered approximately 100 million.

Only a few counts were recorded for this clone. Expressed TCRB transcripts were sequenced, since all the RNA that had been isolated was reverse transcribed. Produced via immunoSEQ multiplex PCR; TCRdb's table is partial and in-frame only. The data contain 350,000 to 450,000 clones, approximately 16% of them singletons. CDR1 is SGHVS, CDR2 FQNEAQ, per germline. The CDR3 totals 12 residues. The V segment lost 7 bases and the J segment 12 bases; nucleotides outside the gene matches: 9. The receptor comes from a woman between 18 and 30 years old in good health. This rearrangement joins TRBV7-8 to TRBJ2-1, with TRBD2 matching over 7 bases. Sequenced: naive CD4+ T cells from blood. CDR3 residues: CASTGGPGGQFF. The CDR3 nucleotides are TGTGCCAGCACGGGGGGTCCGGGTGGGCAGTTCTTC.